This entry features one T cell receptor (beta chain) sequence. Germline V gives CDR1 SGHDT, CDR2 YYEEEE. The CDR3 length is 15 residues. The V segment lost 2 bases and the J segment 1 base; nucleotides outside the gene matches: 4. This sample is drawn from a study of control samples from healthy donors and cancer patients. Profiling relied on immunoSEQ multiplex PCR, and the TCRdb table lists in-frame clones only, not all of them. The sample lists 190,000 or so clones, 85% to 95% occurring once. Sequenced material: blood. The sequence derives from a young man in good health. V is TRBV5-6 and J is TRBJ2-5; 8 bases are shared with TRBD1. CDR3 nucleotide sequence: TGTGCCAGCAGCTTCACTCAGGGGGCCCAAGAGACCCAGTACTTC. Its translation: CASSFTQGAQETQYF.